These 26 T cell receptor beta chains were sequenced from one sample in a study of T cell repertoires and HLA-DP antigens. Only in-frame clones appear in the TCRdb table, and some are missing; sequencing was by immunoSEQ multiplex PCR. The sample lists approximately 110,000 clones, about 92% occurring once. The antigens of these receptors remain unknown. Sequenced sample: CD4+ T cells from PBMCs. These receptors originate from a woman aged 18 to 35 in good health and CMV-seronegative.

V and J are TRBV6-6 and TRBJ2-7, with D possibly TRBD2 on 5 matching bases. CDR3 size: 16 residues. The V end was cut by 0 bases, the J end by 6 bases, with 18 bases between. Germline assignment: CDR1 MNHNY and CDR2 SVGAGI (reference sequence). The DNA for the CDR3 is TGTGCCAGCAGTTACTCCCCGCCTACGGGGTTCGGCGAGCAGTACGTC. Protein: CASSYSPPTGFGEQYV.

This chain links TRBV30 with TRBJ1-3; the D gene is possibly TRBD1 (5 bases). The CDR3 spans 16 residues. Looked up from germline, CDR1 is GTSNPN and CDR2 is SVGIG (reference sequence). With 1 base removed from V and 0 bases from J, the gap between germline ends came to 13 bases. The CDR3 DNA sequence: TGTGCCTGGAGTGCCGGACACCTGAGCTCTGGAAACACCATATATTTT. This translates into CAWSAGHLSSGNTIYF.

V and J are TRBV5-1 and TRBJ2-2; 9 bases align to TRBD2. The CDR3 is made up of 17 amino acids. The germline V gene has CDR1 SGHRS and CDR2 YFSETQ. V was clipped by 2 bases and J by 1 base; unmatched bases: 6. The CDR3 DNA reads as TGCGCCAGCAGCTTCAAGACTAGCGGAGAGAACACCGGGGAGCTGTTTTTT. Translating gives CASSFKTSGENTGELFF.

The chain is built from TRBV5-4 and TRBJ2-1; 9 bases agree with TRBD2. The CDR3 runs 18 residues. J was trimmed by 5 bases and V by 0 bases; bases with no gene match: 12. The germline CDR1 and CDR2 sequences are SGHNT and YYREEE (reference sequence). In nucleotides, the CDR3 is TGTGCCAGCAGCTTGGTCTACACTAGAGCGGGAGGCCACAATGAGCAGTTCTTC. Protein: CASSLVYTRAGGHNEQFF. Looking up the rest from reference TRBV5-4 and TRBJ2-1 gives the full variable domain: ETGVTQSPTHLIKTRGQQVTLRCSSQSGHNTVSWYQQALGQGPQFIFQYYREEENGRGNFPPRFSGLQFPNYSSELNVNALELDDSALYLCASSLVYTRAGGHNEQFFGPGTRLTVL.

The chain is built from TRBV5-4 and TRBJ2-7; D gene unclear. V lost 5 bases and J 0 bases, leaving 12 bases between the germline ends. This CDR3 has 14 residues. Per the germline V gene, CDR1 is SGHNT and CDR2 is YYREEE (reference sequence). CDR3 nucleotide sequence: TGTGCCAGCAGATTTTCTCGCGGCTCCTACGAGCAGTACTTC. It is translated as CASRFSRGSYEQYF.

The chain recombines TRBV2 with TRBJ2-2; 9 positions match TRBD1. This CDR3 comprises 14 residues. Per the germline V gene, CDR1 is SNHLY and CDR2 is FYNNEI. J lost 6 bases, V lost 6 bases, and 5 bases had no gene match. The CDR3: CASRDRGRAGELFF. The CDR3 DNA reads TGTGCCAGCAGGGACAGGGGACGGGCCGGGGAGCTGTTTTTT.

The rearrangement links TRBV10-3 to TRBJ2-6, with D maybe TRBD1 (6 bases). CDR1 ENHRY and CDR2 SYGVKD come from the germline V gene. CDR3 length equals 17 residues. The V end lost 0 bases, the J end lost 2 bases, and 11 bases lay between the germline ends. CDR3 in amino acids: CAISESINRAGANVLTF. CDR3 DNA: TGTGCCATCAGTGAGTCGATTAACAGGGCTGGGGCCAACGTCCTGACTTTC.

This rearrangement joins TRBV2 to TRBJ1-4, with D tentatively TRBD1 (6 bases). CDR3 length: 13 amino acids. Germline V gene lookup returns CDR1 SNHLY and CDR2 FYNNEI. Between the trimmed V and J ends, which lost 7 bases and 7 bases, there was a span of 13 bases. The CDR3: CASTGTLSEKLFF. The CDR3 bases are TGTGCCAGCACCGGGACATTGAGTGAAAAACTGTTTTTT.

The genes are TRBV5-4 and TRBJ1-2, with D maybe TRBD1 (5 bases). The germline V gene has CDR1 SGHNT and CDR2 YYREEE (reference sequence). CDR3 length equals 14 residues. The V end was cut by 4 bases, the J end by 4 bases, with 14 bases between. In nucleotides, the CDR3 is TGTGCCAGCAGCGTTGGAGGGGACGTCTATGGCTACACCTTC. The encoded protein is CASSVGGDVYGYTF.

The DNA for the CDR3 is TGTGCCAGCTCCGGAAGGGGGGTCCCCCCAGATACGCAGTATTTT. Its translation: CASSGRGVPPDTQYF. The chain has TRBV18 and TRBJ2-3; D possibly matches TRBD1 or TRBD2 (6 bases each). Trimming removed 6 bases at V and 4 bases at J, with 17 bases between. CDR3 length: 15 amino acids. Germline-derived CDR1 and CDR2 are KGHSH and LQKENI.

V and J are TRBV7-2 and TRBJ2-7, with D unclear. This CDR3 spans 13 amino acids. Germline-derived CDR1 and CDR2 are SGHTA and FQGNSA. With 1 base removed from V and 1 base from J, the gap between germline ends came to 5 bases. The DNA of the CDR3 is TGTGCCAGCAGCTTAGAACAGTCCTACGAGCAGTACGTC. This encodes CASSLEQSYEQYV.

The chain recombines TRBV4-1 with TRBJ1-2; D is unresolved. The germline V gene has CDR1 MGHRA and CDR2 YSYEKL. The CDR3 is 12 residues long. V was pared by 5 bases and J by 5 bases, with 9 bases between. In DNA, the CDR3 is TGCGCCAGCAGCTCGGTCGCTTATGGCTACACCTTC. Translated, it gives CASSSVAYGYTF.

The chain couples TRBV9 to TRBJ1-6; TRBD1 might be the D (5 bases). CDR1 is SGDLS, CDR2 YYNGEE, per germline. V was pared by 0 bases and J by 6 bases, with 16 bases between. The CDR3 length is 17 residues. CDR3 in amino acids: CASSVDGGALLNSPLHF. As DNA, the CDR3 is TGTGCCAGCAGCGTAGACGGTGGGGCCCTACTTAATTCACCCCTCCACTTT. Full variable domain (remainder filled in from reference TRBV9 and TRBJ1-6): DSGVTQTPKHLITATGQRVTLRCSPRSGDLSVYWYQQSLDQGLQFLIQYYNGEERAKGNILERFSAQQFPDLHSELNLSSLELGDSALYFCASSVDGGALLNSPLHFGNGTRLTVT.

The rearrangement links TRBV6-1 to TRBJ2-2; D ambiguous. The CDR3 length is 11 residues. Trimming took 5 bases from V and 9 from J, leaving 7 bases between them. Germline V gene sequence: CDR1 MNHNS, CDR2 SASEGT. The CDR3 reads CASSLPRELFF. CDR3 in DNA: TGTGCCAGCAGTTTGCCCCGGGAGCTGTTTTTT.

The V and J genes are TRBV7-3 and TRBJ2-2, with D perhaps TRBD1 (5 bases). This CDR3 comprises 16 residues. V gave up 2 bases and J gave up 6 bases, with 16 bases separating them. The germline CDR1 and CDR2 sequences are SGHTA and FQGTGA. This CDR3 reads CASSLFGQGRAGELFF. The CDR3 DNA reads as TGTGCCAGCAGCTTATTCGGTCAGGGAAGAGCCGGGGAGCTGTTTTTT.

The chain uses TRBV5-1 and TRBJ1-4; D is perhaps TRBD1 (5 bases). The CDR3 sequence is 15 residues long. Germline CDR1 reads SGHRS; CDR2 reads YFSETQ. V was clipped by 0 bases and J by 7 bases, with 13 bases between them. CDR3 amino acids: CASSLDPQGGEKLFF. CDR3 sequence (DNA): TGCGCCAGCAGCTTGGACCCTCAGGGAGGTGAAAAACTGTTTTTT. The complete variable domain, with remaining parts taken from reference TRBV5-1 and TRBJ1-4, reads KAGVTQTPRYLIKTRGQQVTLSCSPISGHRSVSWYQQTPGQGLQFLFEYFSETQRNKGNFPGRFSGRQFSNSRSEMNVSTLELGDSALYLCASSLDPQGGEKLFFGSGTQLSVL.

The chain employs TRBV2 and TRBJ2-1; 10 bases fit TRBD2. Germline V gene sequence: CDR1 SNHLY, CDR2 FYNNEI. The CDR3 runs to 14 residues. The V segment lost 7 bases and the J segment 4 bases; nucleotides outside the gene matches: 4. The CDR3 protein is CASTGLAAYNEQFF. CDR3 sequence (DNA): TGTGCCAGCACCGGACTAGCGGCATACAATGAGCAGTTCTTC.

V gene TRBV6-6 combines with J gene TRBJ1-1; the match to TRBD1 covers 7 bases. This CDR3 contains 13 residues. V dropped 6 bases and J dropped 10; count of bases not matched to a gene: 11. The germline gives CDR1 MNHNY, CDR2 SVGAGI (reference sequence). The DNA for the CDR3 is TGTGCCAGCAGATTAGACAGGGCGTTGGGAGCTTTCTTT. Protein sequence: CASRLDRALGAFF.

The rearrangement uses TRBV5-5 and TRBJ1-2; possibly TRBD1 for D (5 bases). V was trimmed by 4 bases and J by 5 bases, leaving 15 bases between them. The CDR3 covers 14 residues. Germline CDR1 reads SGHKS; CDR2 reads YYEKEE (reference sequence). The CDR3 region has the DNA TGTGCCAGCAGCCTCGAGGGGTTAGGATATGGCTACACCTTC. This sequence encodes CASSLEGLGYGYTF.

This chain joins TRBV19 and TRBJ2-1; D uncertain. V lost 3 bases and J 8 bases, leaving 5 bases between the germline ends. Looked up from germline, CDR1 is LNHDA and CDR2 is SQIVND (reference sequence). This CDR3 has 11 residues. The CDR3 loop reads CASSMLDEQFF. The CDR3 nucleotides are TGTGCCAGTAGTATGCTCGATGAGCAGTTCTTC.

The chain uses TRBV6-1 and TRBJ2-6; a weak D match, TRBD2 (7 bases). The V end lost 4 bases, the J end lost 12 bases, and 16 bases lay between the germline ends. The length of the CDR3 is 14 residues. Per germline, CDR1 MNHNS and CDR2 SASEGT. The CDR3 sequence: CASSAARRGGVLTF. CDR3 DNA: TGTGCCAGCAGTGCCGCTAGAAGGGGGGGCGTCCTGACTTTC.

V usage is TRBV5-1 and J usage is TRBJ2-7, with 8 nucleotides matching TRBD1. CDR3 size: 15 residues. V lost 0 bases to trimming and J lost 0 bases; unmatched junction nucleotides: 2. Germline V gives CDR1 SGHRS, CDR2 YFSETQ. The CDR3 region has the DNA TGCGCCAGCAGCTTGGGGACAGGGAGCTCCTACGAGCAGTACTTC. This translates into CASSLGTGSSYEQYF.

This clone came up once. This chain links TRBV5-6 with TRBJ2-5, with D possibly matching TRBD1 (6 bases). V dropped 0 bases and J dropped 5 bases, with 14 bases sitting between them. The CDR3 loop spans 15 amino acids. Germline values: CDR1 SGHDT, CDR2 YYEEEE. The CDR3 loop reads CASSLESQGWETQYF. The CDR3 DNA is TGTGCCAGCAGCTTGGAATCACAGGGATGGGAGACCCAGTACTTC.

The chain has TRBV19 and TRBJ1-5; 7 nucleotides line up with TRBD1. Trimming removed 5 bases from V and 6 bases from J; junction bases left unmatched: 10. In germline, CDR1 is LNHDA, CDR2 SQIVND (reference sequence). The CDR3 covers 15 residues. CDR3: CASSSTDRMGQPQHF. The CDR3 region has the DNA TGTGCCAGTAGTTCTACGGACAGGATGGGTCAGCCCCAGCATTTT.

This chain links TRBV10-3 with TRBJ1-5; D unclear. This CDR3 has 12 amino acids. Germline V gives CDR1 ENHRY, CDR2 SYGVKD. V gave up 11 bases and J gave up 0 bases, with 8 bases separating them. CDR3: CASGYSNQPQHF. The CDR3 nucleotides read TGTGCCTCGGGTTATAGCAATCAGCCCCAGCATTTT.

This clone is a singleton in its sample. The chain uses TRBV29-1 and TRBJ1-1, with 9 bases matching TRBD1. V shed 7 bases and J 0 bases; nucleotides not matched to a gene: 15. The germline V gene encodes CDR1 SQVTM and CDR2 ANQGSEA. This CDR3 region has 17 residues. The CDR3 region has the DNA TGCAGCGCTGGGGGGAAACAGGGGGCAAAAGTGAACACTGAAGCTTTCTTT. Translated: CSAGGKQGAKVNTEAFF. Supplemented by reference TRBV29-1 and TRBJ1-1, the full variable domain reads SAVISQKPSRDICQRGTSLTIQCQVDSQVTMMFWYRQQPGQSLTLIATANQGSEATYESGFVIDKFPISRPNLTFSTLTVSNMSPEDSSIYLCSAGGKQGAKVNTEAFFGQGTRLTVV.